The 25 T cell receptor beta chains given below trace back to one sample, sequenced in a study of T cells in Graves' hyperthyroidism and ophthalmopathy. Authors of the study amplified TCR beta CDR3 regions from RNA transcripts. TCR CDR3 regions were first amplified by RT-PCR with HTBI primers. TCRdb reprocessed the multiplex PCR reads via MiXCR and lists one record per CDR3 protein. The table lists 490,000 or so distinct CDR3 sequences, around 43% of them singletons. The sequenced sample consisted of peripheral blood or thyroid tissue (not recorded which). The receptors shown here come from an adult woman with Graves' disease, either hyperthyroidism or ophthalmopathy (not recorded which).

The V call is TRBV7-2, the J call TRBJ1-6, with D unresolved. The CDR3 consists of 14 residues. Per the germline V gene, CDR1 is SGHTA and CDR2 is FQGNSA. Between the trimmed V and J ends, which lost 1 base and 11 bases, there was a span of 12 bases. The DNA of the CDR3 is TGTGCCAGCAGCTTAGAAGCCGGGTATCCACCCCTCCACTTT. Encoded protein: CASSLEAGYPPLHF. Drawing the rest from reference TRBV7-2 and TRBJ1-6, the complete variable domain is GAGVSQSPSNKVTEKGKDVELRCDPISGHTALYWYRQSLGQGLEFLIYFQGNSAPDKSGLPSDRFSAERTGGSVSTLTIQRTQQEDSAVYLCASSLEAGYPPLHFGNGTRLTVT.

The sample holds many counts of this clonotype. The chain links TRBV2 to TRBJ2-7; 8 bases match TRBD2. The junction had 15 bases not matched to a gene; V was cut back by 2 bases and J by 6 bases. The germline CDR1 and CDR2 sequences are SNHLY and FYNNEI. This CDR3 is built from 17 residues. The chain's CDR3 is CASSESMVLAGTSEQYF. For the CDR3, the DNA is TGTGCCAGCAGTGAAAGCATGGTCCTAGCGGGCACTTCCGAGCAGTACTTC.

The genes are TRBV2 and TRBJ1-2; 7 nucleotides line up with TRBD1. The CDR3 runs 14 residues. With 5 bases clipped from V and 7 bases from J, the junction kept 10 bases outside the gene matches. CDR1 is SNHLY and CDR2 is FYNNEI in the germline V gene. The CDR3 bases are TGTGCCAGCAGTAAGGACAGGTGGAGGGGTGGCTACACCTTC. Encoded protein: CASSKDRWRGGYTF.

This clonotype was detected many times. The chain uses TRBV20-1 and TRBJ1-5; D unclear. V was trimmed by 3 bases and J by 0 bases, leaving 9 bases between them. The CDR3 sequence is 14 residues long. CDR1 DFQATT and CDR2 SNEGSKA come from the germline V gene (reference sequence). The CDR3 sequence: CSARSHYSNQPQHF. CDR3 bases: TGCAGTGCTAGGTCCCATTATAGCAATCAGCCCCAGCATTTT.

This clonotype was observed at least ten times. The chain is built from TRBV7-2 and TRBJ1-1; 8 bases are shared with TRBD1. The CDR3 loop spans 16 amino acids. From germline, CDR1 is SGHTA and CDR2 FQGNSA. V was clipped by 0 bases and J by 4 bases; unmatched bases: 7. CDR3 in amino acids: CASSLAGGRGPTEAFF. The CDR3 DNA reads TGTGCCAGCAGCTTAGCGGGGGGCAGGGGGCCCACTGAAGCTTTCTTT. Full variable domain (outside the CDR3, taken from reference TRBV7-2 and TRBJ1-1): GAGVSQSPSNKVTEKGKDVELRCDPISGHTALYWYRQSLGQGLEFLIYFQGNSAPDKSGLPSDRFSAERTGGSVSTLTIQRTQQEDSAVYLCASSLAGGRGPTEAFFGQGTRLTVV.

The chain joins TRBV20-1 to TRBJ2-7; D perhaps matches TRBD2 (7 bases). With 6 bases removed from V and 7 bases from J, the gap between germline ends came to 22 bases. The CDR3 contains 14 residues. Germline CDR1 DFQATT, CDR2 SNEGSKA (reference sequence). The CDR3 loop is CSAPLRGGSGEQYF. In DNA, the CDR3 is TGCAGTGCGCCGTTAAGGGGGGGTAGCGGAGAGCAGTACTTC.

There are many counts of this clonotype. The rearrangement uses TRBV19 and TRBJ1-5; D is uncertain. The CDR3 has 16 amino acids. Germline CDR1 LNHDA, CDR2 SQIVND (reference sequence). The V end lost 3 bases, the J end lost 1 base, and 13 bases lay between the germline ends. CDR3 region: CASSIRTYASNQPQHF. The CDR3 DNA reads TGTGCCAGTAGTATTCGTACATATGCGAGCAATCAGCCCCAGCATTTT. Full variable domain (missing parts from reference TRBV19 and TRBJ1-5): DGGITQSPKYLFRKEGQNVTLSCEQNLNHDAMYWYRQDPGQGLRLIYYSQIVNDFQKGDIAEGYSVSREKKESFPLTVTSAQKNPTAFYLCASSIRTYASNQPQHFGDGTRLSIL.

Note on this clonotype: The final CDR3 position lacks the conserved phenylalanine or tryptophan, pointing to a likely read error. CDR3 sequence: CASSLAGQMNTEAFS. CDR3 DNA sequence: TGCGCCAGCAGCTTGGCGGGACAGATGAACACTGAAGCTTTCTCT. V gene TRBV5-1 combines with J gene TRBJ1-1; TRBD1 agrees at 7 bases. Germline CDR1 and CDR2: SGHRS and YFSETQ. V dropped 0 bases and J dropped 0; count of bases not matched to a gene: 2. The CDR3 has 15 residues.

A remark on this clonotype: A much larger clone sits a single nucleotide away, making a read error possible. The rearrangement uses TRBV7-9 and TRBJ2-7; D may correspond to TRBD1 or TRBD2 (5 bases each). Germline-derived CDR1 and CDR2 are SEHNR and FQNEAQ (reference sequence). This CDR3 is 12 amino acids long. The CDR3 DNA sequence: TGTGCCAGCAGCTTGGGGGTCAACGAGCAGTGCTTC. It codes for CASSLGVNEQCF.

This clonotype was observed at least ten times. The chain combines TRBV7-3 with TRBJ2-2; TRBD2 agrees at 9 bases. This CDR3 has 15 residues. The germline CDR1 and CDR2 sequences are SGHTA and FQGTGA. V was clipped by 2 bases and J by 6 bases; unmatched bases: 4. CDR3 sequence: CASSLLAGEPGELFF. The DNA of the CDR3 is TGTGCCAGCAGCTTATTAGCGGGAGAACCCGGGGAGCTGTTTTTT.

The rearrangement joins TRBV7-8 to TRBJ2-5; no firm D call. The CDR3 extends over 13 amino acids. V lost 2 bases and J lost 7, with 11 bases in between. Looked up from germline, CDR1 is SGHVS and CDR2 is FQNEAQ. The CDR3 sequence: CASSLRRLGTQYF. The CDR3 coding sequence is TGTGCCAGCAGCTTACGTCGACTCGGGACCCAGTACTTC.

The chain has TRBV20-1 and TRBJ1-1, with TRBD1 matching over 10 bases. The CDR3 extends over 13 amino acids. V shed 6 bases, J shed 1 base, and the junction held 2 bases outside the gene matches. Germline CDR1 and CDR2: DFQATT and SNEGSKA (reference sequence). CDR3 sequence (DNA): TGCAGTGCCGGGACAGGGGCGAACACTGAAGCTTTCTTT. This translates into CSAGTGANTEAFF.

This clonotype was detected ten times or more. This chain links TRBV7-6 with TRBJ1-1; a possible D gene is TRBD1 (6 bases). The ends were cut back, 5 bases at V and 11 bases at J, with 18 bases in the middle. This CDR3 contains 13 residues. Germline CDR1 and CDR2: SGHVS and FNYEAQ. The CDR3 loop is CASSRSEGVEAFF. The CDR3 DNA sequence: TGTGCCAGCAGCCGCAGCGAGGGGGTCGAGGCTTTCTTT.

The rearrangement joins TRBV28 to TRBJ2-5; D unresolved. Trimming cost V 2 bases and J 5 bases, with 9 bases left between them. Germline V lookup: CDR1 MDHEN, CDR2 SYDVKM. CDR3 size: 13 residues. CDR3 nucleotides: TGTGCCAGCAGTTTACCGGATGGGGAGACCCAGTACTTC. This translates into CASSLPDGETQYF.

At least ten counts were recorded for this clonotype. The V and J genes are TRBV9 and TRBJ2-5, with D perhaps TRBD1 (6 bases). V was trimmed by 1 base and J by 5 bases, leaving 18 bases between them. The CDR3 is 16 residues long. Germline lookup yields CDR1 SGDLS and CDR2 YYNGEE. DNA for the CDR3: TGTGCCAGCAGCGTAAGAGGTGGCCAGGGGTGGGAGACCCAGTACTTC. It translates to CASSVRGGQGWETQYF.

This clonotype was counted ten times or more. The chain uses TRBV19 and TRBJ1-2; 11 bases match TRBD1. This CDR3 has 14 amino acids. The J segment lost 6 bases and the V segment lost 6 bases, leaving 6 bases of the junction unmatched. Germline CDR1 is LNHDA and CDR2 is SQIVND (reference sequence). CDR3 DNA: TGTGCCAGTAGCGAATTGGACAGGGGGCATGGCTACACCTTC. It translates to CASSELDRGHGYTF.

This clonotype was seen at least ten times. The chain has TRBV12-3 or TRBV12-4 and TRBJ2-7; TRBD2 matches at 9 bases. This CDR3 has 14 amino acids. The junction had 8 bases not matched to a gene; V was cut back by 6 bases and J by 5 bases. CDR3: CASRKSGRWNEQYF. The CDR3 coding sequence is TGTGCCAGCAGGAAAAGCGGGAGGTGGAACGAGCAGTACTTC.

With regard to this clonotype: A read error is possible here, since a much larger clone lies one base away. The rearrangement uses TRBV7-3 and TRBJ2-7, with TRBD2 matching over 7 bases. Germline loops: CDR1 SGHTA, CDR2 FQGTGA. The CDR3 sequence is 14 residues long. CDR3 loop: CASGLALSGYEQYF. The CDR3 DNA reads as TGTGCCAGCGGCTTAGCCCTTAGCGGGTACGAGCAGTACTTC.

The V gene is TRBV6-5, the J gene TRBJ1-5, with TRBD1 matching 7 bases. The J segment lost 3 bases and the V segment lost 4 bases, leaving 3 bases of the junction unmatched. The CDR3 has 14 amino acids. Germline V gives CDR1 MNHEY, CDR2 SVGAGI. The CDR3 nucleotides read TGTGCCAGCAGTTGGGACAGCTACAATCAGCCCCAGCATTTT. Translating gives CASSWDSYNQPQHF.

This chain connects TRBV19 to TRBJ1-1; D perhaps matches TRBD1 (6 bases). The germline gives CDR1 LNHDA, CDR2 SQIVND (reference sequence). The ends were cut back, 3 bases at V and 1 base at J, with 12 bases in the middle. The CDR3 has 15 residues. For the CDR3, the DNA is TGTGCCAGTAGTATTGACCCGACAGGGAACACTGAAGCTTTCTTT. Its translation: CASSIDPTGNTEAFF.

The chain employs TRBV12-3 or TRBV12-4 and TRBJ1-1; TRBD1 is a possible D gene (6 bases). The CDR3 contains 13 residues. V was trimmed by 4 bases and J by 3 bases, leaving 9 bases between them. This CDR3 is CASSWGADTEAFF. The CDR3 coding sequence is TGTGCCAGCAGTTGGGGGGCGGACACTGAAGCTTTCTTT.

This clonotype was observed once. The chain carries TRBV29-1 and TRBJ2-7, with D unresolved. This CDR3 comprises 11 residues. Looked up from germline, CDR1 is SQVTM and CDR2 is ANQGSEA. V shed 5 bases and J shed 6 bases, with 11 bases lying between them. The CDR3 sequence is CSVRGWGEQYF. As DNA, the CDR3 is TGCAGCGTTCGAGGTTGGGGCGAGCAGTACTTC.

This clonotype was recorded at least ten times. The genes are TRBV29-1 and TRBJ2-5; D may match TRBD1 or TRBD2 (6 bases each). CDR3 length: 13 residues. Trimming took 3 bases from V and 4 from J, leaving 12 bases between them. Germline lookup yields CDR1 SQVTM and CDR2 ANQGSEA. The CDR3: CSVEEGVRETQYF. In nucleotides, the CDR3 is TGCAGCGTTGAGGAGGGGGTAAGAGAGACCCAGTACTTC.

This clonotype has at least ten counts. The rearrangement uses TRBV2 and TRBJ2-5; possible D gene TRBD1, 6 bases. CDR1 SNHLY and CDR2 FYNNEI come from the germline V gene. Trimming left V 4 bases short and J 2 bases short, with 11 bases between. The CDR3 has 14 residues. CDR3 nucleotides: TGTGCCAGCAGTGCGGACAGAGCACAAGAGACCCAGTACTTC. It translates to CASSADRAQETQYF.

The chain links TRBV6-1 to TRBJ1-2; 8 bases map to TRBD1. The trim removed 1 base at V and 4 bases at J, leaving 5 bases unmatched. This CDR3 is built from 15 residues. Germline V CDR1 and CDR2: MNHNS, SASEGT. DNA of the CDR3: TGTGCCAGCAGTGAAGAACCGACAGGGGCCTATGGCTACACCTTC. It translates to CASSEEPTGAYGYTF.